This T cell receptor (beta chain) is drawn from a study of radiation and T cells in renal cell carcinoma. Described time point: blood 4 weeks post-SBRT, at nephrectomy. Treatment meaning: 15 Gy SBRT to primary tumor, nephrectomy 4 weeks later. Nephrectomy followed 15 Gy stereotactic body radiation by 4 weeks. The tumor was a clear cell renal cell carcinoma. V lost 4 bases and J lost 0; bases outside the gene matches: 4. CDR3 length: 17 residues. Germline loops: CDR1 LNHDA, CDR2 SQIVND (reference sequence). The data were produced by immunoSEQ multiplex PCR, yet TCRdb's version contains in-frame clones alone and is incomplete. The sample includes roughly 92,000 clones, 84% of them seen just once.

The sample in question was blood, obtained from a patient whose treatment included radiotherapy and nephrectomy. The sequence came from a man aged 55 to 70 with renal cell carcinoma. The gene calls are TRBV19 and TRBJ2-1; 12 bases align to TRBD2. In DNA form, the CDR3 reads TGTGCCAGTAGTAAGACTAGCGGGAGTCTCTCCTACAATGAGCAGTTCTTC. Its translation is CASSKTSGSLSYNEQFF.